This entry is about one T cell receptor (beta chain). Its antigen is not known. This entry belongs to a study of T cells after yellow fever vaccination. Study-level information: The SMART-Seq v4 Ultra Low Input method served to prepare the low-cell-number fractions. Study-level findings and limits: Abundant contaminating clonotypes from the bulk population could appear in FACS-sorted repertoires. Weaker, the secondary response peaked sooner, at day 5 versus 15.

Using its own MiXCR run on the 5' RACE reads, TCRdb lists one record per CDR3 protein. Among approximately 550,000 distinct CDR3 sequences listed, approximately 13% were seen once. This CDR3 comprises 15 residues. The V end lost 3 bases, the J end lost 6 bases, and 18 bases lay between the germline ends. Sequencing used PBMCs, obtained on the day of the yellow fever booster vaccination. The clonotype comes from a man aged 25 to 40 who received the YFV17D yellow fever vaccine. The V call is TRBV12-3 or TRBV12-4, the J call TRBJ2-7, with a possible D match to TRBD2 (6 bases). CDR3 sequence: CASSLEGLGRGEQYF. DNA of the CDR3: TGTGCCAGCAGTTTGGAGGGACTTGGCCGCGGCGAGCAGTACTTC.